This T cell receptor (beta chain) was observed in a study of T-cell reconstitution after alpha-beta-depleted transplantation in children. Points from the study as a whole: The authors attributed T-cell counts and diversity one year after transplant mostly to newly produced T cells. Reported findings indicate that, about two months after transplant, alpha-beta T cells came from several hundred expanded clones, which were derived from non-depleted graft cells. Elevated TCRbeta diversity at day 60 was traced, in some patients, to surviving recipient T cells and thymic progenitors.

The authors prepared the TCRbeta library with unique molecular identifiers. TCRdb fed the PCR reads into MiXCR, producing one record per CDR3 protein. Of about 490,000 distinct CDR3 sequences listed, roughly 10% are singletons. CDR3 length equals 13 residues. Germline V gene data show CDR1 as SQVTM and CDR2 as ANQGSEA. The germline V and J ends were trimmed by 7 bases and 6 bases, with 18 bases remaining between them. This clonotype was observed a few times. The antigen is undetermined. This chain connects TRBV29-1 to TRBJ2-5; possible D gene TRBD1, 6 bases. The input for sequencing was PBMCs, taken before TCRalphabeta/CD19-depleted stem cell transplant. This TCR derives from a child aged 2-15 years with inherited bone marrow failure, due to receive a stem cell transplant. This CDR3 reads CSALQGWRKTQYF. The DNA of the CDR3 is TGCAGCGCATTACAGGGTTGGAGAAAGACCCAGTACTTC.